This entry features one T cell receptor (beta chain) sequence. What it recognizes is unknown. PCR involved 60 Vbeta and 13 Jbeta primers. In the original workflow: Later, an analysis found about 80 million unique TCR beta chains, and around 10 million of these were shared. Profiling relied on immunoSEQ multiplex PCR, and the TCRdb table lists in-frame clones only, not all of them. D and trimming were read from the DNA, whereas the V and J calls and clone size are those reported in that table. The repertoire consists of some 130,000 clones, with 85% to 90% occurring once and the leading ten covering about 5.5%. V lost 1 base and J 2 bases, leaving 9 bases between the germline ends. The CDR3 runs 14 residues. The germline V gene encodes CDR1 PRHDT and CDR2 FYEKMQ (reference sequence). This entry is derived from a study of cytomegalovirus exposure and HLA in healthy donors. Whole-study context: The Caucasian-associated ancestry cluster held around four fifths of 350 to 450 genotyped donors. Findings and limits, study-wide: Analyzed later, most CMV-associated TCR beta chains appeared HLA-restricted. Reported results showed that the classifier diagnosed cytomegalovirus status with high specificity and sensitivity.

This clonotype originated in a woman in her 30s in good health and CMV-seronegative. The chain couples TRBV13 to TRBJ2-7, with D unresolved. The material sequenced was PBMCs. The CDR3 spells CASSLVPRTYEQYF. CDR3 in DNA: TGTGCCAGCAGCTTAGTGCCCAGGACCTACGAGCAGTACTTC.